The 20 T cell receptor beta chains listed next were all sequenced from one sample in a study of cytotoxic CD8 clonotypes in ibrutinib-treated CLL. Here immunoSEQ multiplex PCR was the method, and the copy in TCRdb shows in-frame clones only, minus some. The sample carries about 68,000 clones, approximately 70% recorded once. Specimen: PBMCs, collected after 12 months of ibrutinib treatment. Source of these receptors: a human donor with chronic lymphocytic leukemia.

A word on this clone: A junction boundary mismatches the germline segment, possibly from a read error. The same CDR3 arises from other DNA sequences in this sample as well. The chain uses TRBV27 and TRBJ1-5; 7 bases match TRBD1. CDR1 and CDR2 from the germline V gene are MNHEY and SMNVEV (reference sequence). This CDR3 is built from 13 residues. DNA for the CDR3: TGTGCCAGCAGTTCGGACAGGTATCAGCCCCAACATTTT. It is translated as CASSSDRYQPQHF.

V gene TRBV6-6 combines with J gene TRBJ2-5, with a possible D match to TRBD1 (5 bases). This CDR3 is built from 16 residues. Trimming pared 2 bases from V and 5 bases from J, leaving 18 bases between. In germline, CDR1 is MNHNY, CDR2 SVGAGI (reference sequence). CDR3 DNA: TGTGCCAGCAGTTACCCCAGGCAGGGTTCTGGGGAGACCCAGTACTTC. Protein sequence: CASSYPRQGSGETQYF.

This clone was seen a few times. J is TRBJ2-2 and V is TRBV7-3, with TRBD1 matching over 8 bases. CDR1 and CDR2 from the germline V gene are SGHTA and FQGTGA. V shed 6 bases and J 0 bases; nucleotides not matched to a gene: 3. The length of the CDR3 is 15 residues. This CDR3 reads CASRQDRANTGELFF. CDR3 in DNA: TGTGCCAGCAGACAGGACAGGGCGAACACCGGGGAGCTGTTTTTT.

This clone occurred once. The CDR3 DNA sequence: TGTGCCAGCAGCGAGCGGGGGTTTGAAGCTTTCTTT. Encoded protein: CASSERGFEAFF. The J gene is TRBJ1-1, the V gene TRBV2; perhaps TRBD1 as D (5 bases). CDR1 is SNHLY, CDR2 FYNNEI, per germline. The V end was cut by 6 bases, the J end by 7 bases, with 12 bases between. The CDR3 sequence is 12 residues long.

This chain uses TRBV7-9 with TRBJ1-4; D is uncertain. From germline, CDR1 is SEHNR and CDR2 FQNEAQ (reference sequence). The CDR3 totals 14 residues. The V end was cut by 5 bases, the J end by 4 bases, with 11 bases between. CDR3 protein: CASSIDGNNEKLFF. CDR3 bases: TGTGCCAGCAGCATAGACGGCAATAATGAAAAACTGTTTTTT.

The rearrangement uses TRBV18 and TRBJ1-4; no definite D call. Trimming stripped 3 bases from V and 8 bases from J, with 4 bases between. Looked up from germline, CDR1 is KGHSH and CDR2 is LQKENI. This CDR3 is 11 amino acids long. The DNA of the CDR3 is TGTGCCAGCTCACCCGGCGAAAAACTGTTTTTT. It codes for CASSPGEKLFF.

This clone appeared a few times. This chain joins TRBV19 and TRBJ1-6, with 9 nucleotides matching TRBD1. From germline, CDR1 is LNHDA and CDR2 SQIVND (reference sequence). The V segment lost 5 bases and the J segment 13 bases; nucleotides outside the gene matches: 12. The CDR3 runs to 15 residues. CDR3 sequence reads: CASSARDRDRVPLHF. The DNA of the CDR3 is TGTGCCAGTAGTGCCCGGGACAGGGATAGGGTGCCCCTCCACTTT.

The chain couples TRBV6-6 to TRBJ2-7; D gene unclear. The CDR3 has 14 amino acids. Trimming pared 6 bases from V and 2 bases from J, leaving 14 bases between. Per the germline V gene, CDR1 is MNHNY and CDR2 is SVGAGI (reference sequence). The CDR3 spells CASSQTIEPYEQYF. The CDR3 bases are TGTGCCAGCAGCCAAACAATAGAACCCTACGAGCAGTACTTC.

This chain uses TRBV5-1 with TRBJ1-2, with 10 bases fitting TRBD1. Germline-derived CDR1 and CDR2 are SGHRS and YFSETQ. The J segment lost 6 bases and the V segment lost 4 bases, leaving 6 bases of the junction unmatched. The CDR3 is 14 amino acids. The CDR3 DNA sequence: TGCGCCAGCAGCGCCCGGACAGGGGGGAATGGCTACACCTTC. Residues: CASSARTGGNGYTF.

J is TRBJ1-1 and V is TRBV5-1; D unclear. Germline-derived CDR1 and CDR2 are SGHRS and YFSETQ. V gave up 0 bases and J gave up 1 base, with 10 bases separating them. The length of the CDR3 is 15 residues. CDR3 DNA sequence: TGCGCCAGCAGCTTGGGGACGGTACAGAACACTGAAGCTTTCTTT. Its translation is CASSLGTVQNTEAFF.

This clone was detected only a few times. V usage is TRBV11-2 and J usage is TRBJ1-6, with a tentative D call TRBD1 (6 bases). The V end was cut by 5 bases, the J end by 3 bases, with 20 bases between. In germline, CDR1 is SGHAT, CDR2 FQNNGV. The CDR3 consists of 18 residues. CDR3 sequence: CASSPRGRTVLYNSPLHF. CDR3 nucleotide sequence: TGTGCCAGCAGCCCTAGAGGCAGGACAGTACTCTATAATTCACCCCTCCACTTT.

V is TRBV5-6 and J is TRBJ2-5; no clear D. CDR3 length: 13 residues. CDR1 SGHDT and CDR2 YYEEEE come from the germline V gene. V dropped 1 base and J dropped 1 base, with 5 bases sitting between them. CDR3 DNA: TGTGCCAGCAGCTTGTTTCGCCAAGAGACCCAGTACTTC. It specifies CASSLFRQETQYF.

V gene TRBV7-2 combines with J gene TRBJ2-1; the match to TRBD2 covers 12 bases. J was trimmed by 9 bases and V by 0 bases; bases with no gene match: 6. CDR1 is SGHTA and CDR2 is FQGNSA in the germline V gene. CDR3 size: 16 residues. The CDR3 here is CASSLALAGGQGEQFF. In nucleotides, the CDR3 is TGTGCCAGCAGCTTAGCGCTAGCGGGGGGGCAGGGTGAGCAGTTCTTC.

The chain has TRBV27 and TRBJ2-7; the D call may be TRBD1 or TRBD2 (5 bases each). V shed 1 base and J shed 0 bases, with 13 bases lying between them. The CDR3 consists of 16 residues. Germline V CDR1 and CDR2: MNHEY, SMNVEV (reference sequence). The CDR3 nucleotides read TGTGCCAGCAGTTTATTACGGGCCGGGGCCTCCTACGAGCAGTACTTC. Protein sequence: CASSLLRAGASYEQYF.

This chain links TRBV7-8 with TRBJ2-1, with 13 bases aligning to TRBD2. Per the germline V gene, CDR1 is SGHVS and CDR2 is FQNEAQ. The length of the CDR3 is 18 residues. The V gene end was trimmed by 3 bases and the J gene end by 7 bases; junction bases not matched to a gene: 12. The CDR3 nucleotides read TGTGCCAGCAGCTTGCGACTAGCGGGGGGACCTCTAGGGAATGAGCAGTTCTTC. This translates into CASSLRLAGGPLGNEQFF.

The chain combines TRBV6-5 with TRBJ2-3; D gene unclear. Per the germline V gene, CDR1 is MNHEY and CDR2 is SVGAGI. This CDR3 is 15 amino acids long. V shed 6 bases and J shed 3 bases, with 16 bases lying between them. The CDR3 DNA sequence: TGTGCCAGCAGCCAACGACGGGTAAAGACAGATACGCAGTATTTT. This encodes CASSQRRVKTDTQYF.

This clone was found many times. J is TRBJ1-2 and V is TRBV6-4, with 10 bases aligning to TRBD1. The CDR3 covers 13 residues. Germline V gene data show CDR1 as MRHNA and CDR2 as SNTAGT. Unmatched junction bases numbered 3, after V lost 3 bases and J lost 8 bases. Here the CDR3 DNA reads TGTGCCAGCAGTGAAGGGACAGGGGACGGCTACACCTTC. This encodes CASSEGTGDGYTF.

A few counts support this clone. The CDR3 here is CASSRSANYGYTF. As DNA, the CDR3 is TGTGCCAGCAGCCGGTCGGCTAACTATGGCTACACCTTC. The J gene is TRBJ1-2, the V gene TRBV14; no firm D call. CDR3 length: 13 amino acids. V shed 4 bases and J shed 0 bases, with 6 bases lying between them. CDR1 and CDR2 from the germline V gene are SGHDN and FVKESK.

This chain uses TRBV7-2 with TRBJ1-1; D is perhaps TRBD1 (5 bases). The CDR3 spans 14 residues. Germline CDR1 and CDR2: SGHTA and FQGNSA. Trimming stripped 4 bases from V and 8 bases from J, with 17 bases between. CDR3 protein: CASSSRTRTPEAFF. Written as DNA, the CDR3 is TGTGCCAGCAGCTCTAGGACAAGGACGCCCGAAGCTTTCTTT.

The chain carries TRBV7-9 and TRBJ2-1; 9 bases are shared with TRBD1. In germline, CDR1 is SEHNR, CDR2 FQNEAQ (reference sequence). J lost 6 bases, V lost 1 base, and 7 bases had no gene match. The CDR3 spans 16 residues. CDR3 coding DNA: TGTGCCAGCAGCTTAGTGGTTGGGACAGGGAGCAATGAGCAGTTCTTC. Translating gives CASSLVVGTGSNEQFF.